This TCR beta chain was captured by sequencing in a study of shared clonotypes between healthy human individuals. CD45RO-negative cells were positively selected for CCR7, leaving out terminally differentiated effector memory CD45RA+ cells. This CDR3 has 16 amino acids. V lost 4 bases to trimming and J lost 5 bases, with 20 bases between them. Per the germline V gene, CDR1 is MNHEY and CDR2 is SVGAGI. Sequenced by immunoSEQ multiplex PCR; TCRdb stores in-frame clones only, minus some. Among around 1.9 million clones, just under 95% were seen once, and the ten largest hold about 1.7%. This clonotype originated in a man aged 18 to 35 in good health. Some clones in this sample may be carry-over from other donors' samples. This chain links TRBV6-5 with TRBJ2-5, with D possibly being TRBD2 (6 bases). Sequenced input: naive CD8+ T cells from PBMCs. The CDR3 loop reads CASSLGGGGVLETQYF. DNA of the CDR3: TGTGCCAGCAGTTTGGGTGGCGGAGGGGTTTTGGAGACCCAGTACTTC.